This TCR beta chain was obtained from a study of blood T cell repertoires in COVID-19. Per the germline V gene, CDR1 is MGHRA and CDR2 is YSYEKL. With V trimmed by 5 bases and J by 8 bases, 8 bases remained unmatched. CDR3 length: 15 amino acids. Per the original methods: Reference gene primer amplification gave nucleated cell count estimates. Data came from immunoSEQ multiplex PCR; TCRdb stores just in-frame clones and leaves some out. The V and J calls and the clone size are those of that table, but D and trimming were determined from the DNA. Of roughly 260,000 clones in the sample, 87% were seen once. In assigning cohorts, the study relied on participant-reported clinical history.

The sample comprised PBMCs or T cells enriched from blood (not recorded which). This sequence was found in a woman aged 25 to 39 with acute COVID-19. The rearrangement joins TRBV4-1 to TRBJ2-3, with 12 bases that match TRBD2. CDR3 protein: CASSERTSGEITQYF. DNA for the CDR3: TGCGCCAGCAGCGAAAGGACTAGCGGGGAGATTACGCAGTATTTT.